This TCR beta chain stems from a study of tumor and adjacent non-tumor tissue in lung cancer. A modified ARM-PCR protocol with three rounds of nested PCR amplified TCRbeta. TCRdb itself ran the multiplex PCR reads through MiXCR, one entry per CDR3 protein. This sample yields 90,000 to 130,000 distinct CDR3 sequences, of which approximately 80% are seen a single time; approximately 22% belongs to the top ten. CDR3 size: 16 residues. The germline gives CDR1 WSHSY, CDR2 SAAADI. Trimming removed 5 bases from V and 3 bases from J, with 19 bases in between. The template was RNA from unsorted bulk tissue. V gene TRBV10-2 combines with J gene TRBJ1-1, with a tentative D call TRBD1 (6 bases). Sequencing used lung tumor tissue. The receptor's source is a man between 65 and 80 years old with non-small cell lung cancer. The CDR3 loop reads CASSPGDRGMDTEAFF. The CDR3 nucleotides are TGCGCCAGCAGTCCAGGGGATAGGGGAATGGACACTGAAGCTTTCTTT.